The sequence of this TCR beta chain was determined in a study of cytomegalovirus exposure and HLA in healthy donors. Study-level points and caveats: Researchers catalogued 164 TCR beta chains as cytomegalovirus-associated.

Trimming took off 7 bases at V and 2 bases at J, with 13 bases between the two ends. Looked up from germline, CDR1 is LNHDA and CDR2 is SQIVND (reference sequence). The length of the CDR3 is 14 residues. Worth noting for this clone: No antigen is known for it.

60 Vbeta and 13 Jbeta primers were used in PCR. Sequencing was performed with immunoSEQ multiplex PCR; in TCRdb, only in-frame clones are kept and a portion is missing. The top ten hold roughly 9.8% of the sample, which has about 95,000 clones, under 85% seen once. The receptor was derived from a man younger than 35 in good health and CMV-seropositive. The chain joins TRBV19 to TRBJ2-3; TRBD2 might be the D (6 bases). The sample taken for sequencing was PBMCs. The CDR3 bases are TGTGCCAGTACCATAAGCGGGTTCACAGATACGCAGTATTTT. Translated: CASTISGFTDTQYF.